These T cell receptor beta chains were read from a single sample in a study of T-cell reconstitution after alpha-beta-depleted transplantation in children. TCRdb fed the PCR reads into MiXCR, producing one record per CDR3 protein. The table has about 980,000 distinct CDR3 sequences, about 26% seen once. The sequencing here drew on PBMCs, mostly from graft donor cells, taken 360 days after TCRalphabeta/CD19-depleted stem cell transplant. The receptor source for this set is a boy under two years old who had a stem cell transplant for SCID, so the T cells may come from the graft donor. Both conserved end residues are part of each CDR3. A D gene is named only where the DNA matches it firmly. Expanded clones get a size class; other rows say once, few or many, or leave the size out.

- - TRBJ1-2 TRBV5-6 CASSLGIGGYTF TGTGCCAGCAGCTTGGGGATCGGGGGCTACACCTTC
few - TRBJ2-5 TRBV28 CAIKGGSKGKETQYF TGTGCCATCAAAGGGGGTAGCAAGGGCAAAGAGACCCAGTACTTC
- TRBD2 TRBJ2-3 TRBV7-3 CASSETSGVTDTQYF TGTGCCAGCAGCGAGACTAGCGGGGTGACAGATACGCAGTATTTT
- - TRBJ2-1 TRBV9 CASSGGQTNSYNEQFF TGTGCCAGCAGCGGCGGACAGACAAACTCCTACAATGAGCAGTTCTTC
- - TRBJ2-5 TRBV12-3/TRBV12-4 CASSRGEEEETQYF TGTGCCAGCAGTAGGGGGGAGGAGGAAGAGACCCAGTACTTC
- TRBD2 TRBJ2-1 TRBV7-3 CASSLTSGGTNSYNEQFF TGTGCCAGCAGCTTAACTAGCGGGGGGACTAACTCCTACAATGAGCAGTTCTTC
few - TRBJ2-5 TRBV5-1 CASSLVTPGPQETQYF TGCGCCAGCAGCTTAGTAACCCCGGGCCCACAAGAGACCCAGTACTTC
few - TRBJ2-3 TRBV6-5 CASGVTTDTQYF TGTGCCAGCGGGGTTACCACAGATACGCAGTATTTT
few TRBD1 TRBJ2-2 TRBV24-1 CATGDRANTGELFF TGTGCCACCGGAGACAGGGCGAACACCGGGGAGCTGTTTTTT
few - TRBJ2-1 TRBV20-1 CSARPTAPYNEQFF TGCAGTGCCAGGCCGACTGCCCCTTACAATGAGCAGTTCTTC
- - TRBJ1-1 TRBV12-3/TRBV12-4 CASSAADPQNTEAFF TGTGCCAGCAGTGCCGCCGACCCCCAGAACACTGAAGCTTTCTTT
- - TRBJ2-4 TRBV4-1 CASSQGPLQGSFTQYF TGCGCCAGCAGCCAAGGCCCGCTACAAGGGTCCTTCACTCAGTACTTC
- - TRBJ2-7 TRBV29-1 CSVDKGPGEQYF TGCAGCGTTGATAAGGGGCCGGGTGAGCAGTACTTC
many - TRBJ2-1 TRBV27 CASSNQRVVGTYNEQFF TGTGCCAGCAGCAATCAGCGGGTAGTCGGAACCTACAATGAGCAGTTCTTC
few - TRBJ2-5 TRBV11-2 CASSLDPRALLVETQYF TGTGCCAGCAGCTTAGACCCCAGGGCCCTTCTGGTGGAGACCCAGTACTTC
few - TRBJ2-7 TRBV29-1 CSVGGNLYEQYF TGCAGCGTCGGAGGGAACCTCTACGAGCAGTACTTC
- - TRBJ2-1 TRBV2 CASRMGAWEQFF TGTGCCAGCAGAATGGGGGCATGGGAGCAGTTCTTC
- TRBD1 TRBJ2-7 TRBV2 CASSEPIVGTGLHEQYF TGTGCCAGCAGTGAACCGATTGTGGGGACAGGGCTTCACGAGCAGTACTTC
- - TRBJ1-5 TRBV5-1 CASSEDSRNQPQHF TGCGCCAGCAGCGAGGACAGCCGGAATCAGCCCCAGCATTTT
- - TRBJ2-7 TRBV20-1 CSARRSGGYEQYF TGCAGTGCTAGAAGATCAGGTGGCTACGAGCAGTACTTC
- - TRBJ1-3 TRBV20-1 CSASGGSYSGNTIYF TGCAGTGCTAGTGGAGGAAGCTACTCTGGAAACACCATATATTTT
few TRBD1 TRBJ2-7 TRBV20-1 CSARHRGTGIASYEQYF TGCAGTGCTAGACACCGGGGGACAGGGATAGCATCCTACGAGCAGTACTTC
- TRBD1 TRBJ1-4 TRBV2 CASSEVRTGVNEKLFF TGTGCCAGCAGTGAAGTTCGAACAGGGGTTAATGAAAAACTGTTTTTT
- TRBD2 TRBJ2-3 TRBV5-4 CASSLDPTGLAGDTDTQYF TGTGCCAGCAGCTTGGACCCGACGGGACTAGCGGGGGACACAGATACGCAGTATTTT
- TRBD2 TRBJ2-3 TRBV18 CASSSQAGGTDTQYF TGTGCCAGCTCATCCCAAGCGGGGGGCACAGATACGCAGTATTTT
many TRBD2 TRBJ2-7 TRBV20-1 CSARDLRVAGGNEQYF TGCAGTGCTAGAGATCTCAGGGTAGCGGGGGGGAACGAGCAGTACTTC
few TRBD1 TRBJ2-3 TRBV7-3 CASSLRGTGNLDRPFTDTQYF TGTGCCAGCAGCTTAAGGGGGACAGGGAACCTAGACCGGCCGTTCACAGATACGCAGTATTTT
few TRBD2 TRBJ2-1 TRBV4-1 CASSQVLGSGAYNEQFF TGCGCCAGCAGCCAAGTCCTGGGGAGCGGGGCCTACAATGAGCAGTTCTTC
- TRBD1 TRBJ1-1 TRBV7-3 CASSPDRVRDTEAFF TGTGCCAGCAGCCCAGACAGGGTTCGGGACACTGAAGCTTTCTTT
once TRBD1 TRBJ2-1 TRBV18 CASSPDAGQGSYNEQFF TGTGCCAGCTCACCGGACGCGGGACAGGGCTCCTACAATGAGCAGTTCTTC
few - TRBJ2-1 TRBV25-1 CASSESPSHEQFF TGTGCCAGCAGTGAATCCCCGAGTCATGAGCAGTTCTTC
few - TRBJ2-7 TRBV12-3/TRBV12-4 CASSPPQVTYEQYF TGTGCCAGCAGCCCTCCTCAGGTTACCTACGAGCAGTACTTC
few - TRBJ2-7 TRBV4-2 CASSQNELQAYEQYF TGTGCCAGCAGCCAAAACGAATTACAGGCCTACGAGCAGTACTTC
- - TRBJ2-2 TRBV5-1 CASRLSTVDTGELFF TGCGCCAGCAGACTCTCGACGGTCGACACCGGGGAGCTGTTTTTT
few - TRBJ1-6 TRBV27 CASSPQTVISNSPLHF TGTGCCAGCAGTCCCCAGACAGTGATAAGCAATTCACCCCTCCACTTT
- - TRBJ2-7 TRBV12-3/TRBV12-4 CASSPFTPHEQYF TGTGCCAGCAGCCCCTTTACCCCACACGAGCAGTACTTC
- TRBD1 TRBJ2-7 TRBV7-2 CASSLAGGQGYYEQYF TGTGCCAGCAGCTTAGCGGGGGGACAGGGGTACTACGAGCAGTACTTC
few TRBD1 TRBJ2-1 TRBV9 CASSAWQGATNEQFF TGTGCCAGCAGCGCCTGGCAGGGGGCAACCAATGAGCAGTTCTTC
- TRBD2 TRBJ2-3 TRBV5-5 CASSPRVAGGYTDTQYF TGTGCCAGCAGCCCTAGAGTGGCGGGGGGTTACACAGATACGCAGTATTTT
few - TRBJ1-4 TRBV20-1 CSANGGTNEKLFF TGCAGTGCCAATGGGGGAACTAATGAAAAACTGTTTTTT
- - TRBJ2-7 TRBV4-1 CASSQDKLSYEQYF TGCGCCAGCAGCCAAGATAAACTCTCCTACGAGCAGTACTTC
- - TRBJ2-7 TRBV20-1 CSLQGPPSYEQYF TGCAGCCTTCAGGGGCCGCCGTCCTACGAGCAGTACTTC
few - TRBJ1-1 TRBV6-5 CASSYSTGNTEAFF TGTGCCAGCAGTTACTCGACAGGGAACACTGAAGCTTTCTTT
many - TRBJ1-1 TRBV5-1 CASRARVNTEAFF TGCGCCAGCAGGGCCAGAGTTAACACTGAAGCTTTCTTT
few - TRBJ1-1 TRBV5-1 CASSADPRGTEAFF TGCGCCAGCAGCGCGGACCCGAGGGGGACTGAAGCTTTCTTT
- - TRBJ2-3 TRBV12-3/TRBV12-4 CASSRDPVGDTQYF TGTGCCAGCAGTAGGGACCCTGTAGGAGATACGCAGTATTTT
- - TRBJ2-2 TRBV27 CASKRGGTGELFF TGTGCCAGCAAGAGGGGGGGGACCGGGGAGCTGTTTTTT
- - TRBJ2-2 TRBV20-1 CSASPGLRTSLRNTGELFF TGCAGTGCTAGCCCAGGGCTCCGGACATCACTAAGAAACACCGGGGAGCTGTTTTTT
- TRBD1 TRBJ2-1 TRBV20-1 CSAPPGQGAFNEQFF TGCAGTGCTCCCCCGGGACAGGGGGCCTTCAATGAGCAGTTCTTC
few - TRBJ2-7 TRBV10-3 CATSWAEGGSYEQYF TGTGCCACGAGCTGGGCTGAAGGGGGGAGTTACGAGCAGTACTTC
many - TRBJ2-1 TRBV20-1 CSARAYRERGLDNEQFF TGCAGTGCTAGAGCCTACCGTGAGAGGGGCTTGGACAATGAGCAGTTCTTC
few - TRBJ2-2 TRBV27 CASSIGWAGELFF TGTGCCAGCAGTATTGGGTGGGCCGGGGAGCTGTTTTTT
few - TRBJ1-3 TRBV28 CASRPRGAGNTIYF TGTGCCAGCAGGCCCCGGGGAGCTGGAAACACCATATATTTT